These 29 T cell receptor beta chains were sequenced from one sample in a study of blood T cell repertoires in COVID-19. The protocol was immunoSEQ multiplex PCR, while the TCRdb copy is restricted to in-frame clones and leaves out a portion. The data hold more than 200,000 clones, with around nine tenths observed a single time. Sequencing input: peripheral blood. The receptor source for this set is a man aged 25-45 years with active or convalescent COVID-19.

The V and J genes are TRBV10-2 and TRBJ1-1; D uncertain. There are 11 residues in the CDR3. Germline CDR1 WSHSY, CDR2 SAAADI. The V end was cut by 4 bases, the J end by 4 bases, with 4 bases between. The CDR3, as DNA: TGCGCCAGCAGTGGGAGCACTGAAGCTTTCTTT. Amino acids: CASSGSTEAFF.

The V and J genes are TRBV14 and TRBJ2-1; 8 bases map to TRBD1. This CDR3 region has 13 residues. The V and J ends lost 5 bases and 9 bases, in that order; junction bases with no gene match: 6. Germline CDR1 is SGHDN and CDR2 is FVKESK. CDR3 in DNA: TGTGCCAGCAGCTTTACAGGGGGAAGTGAGCAGTTCTTC. The encoded protein is CASSFTGGSEQFF.

This rearrangement joins TRBV27 to TRBJ2-7; 11 bases are a match to TRBD1. CDR1 is MNHEY, CDR2 SMNVEV, per germline (reference sequence). V lost 7 bases, J lost 7 bases, and 6 bases stayed unmatched. The CDR3 extends over 13 amino acids. CDR3 bases: TGTGCCAGCAAAGGACAGGGGGCGACTGAGCAGTACTTC. Translation gives CASKGQGATEQYF.

V usage is TRBV2 and J usage is TRBJ2-5; TRBD1 agrees at 7 bases. The CDR3 spans 14 residues. Trimming at V came to 7 bases and at J to 0 bases, leaving 5 bases not matched to a gene. Germline-derived CDR1 and CDR2 are SNHLY and FYNNEI. CDR3 region: CASTIQGYQETQYF. In nucleotides, the CDR3 is TGTGCCAGCACCATACAGGGGTACCAAGAGACCCAGTACTTC.

This rearrangement joins TRBV28 to TRBJ1-6; 9 nucleotides agree with TRBD1. Germline CDR1 MDHEN, CDR2 SYDVKM. The junction had 8 bases not matched to a gene; V was cut back by 4 bases and J by 10 bases. The CDR3 spans 15 residues. The CDR3 region is CASSSAGQGRSPLHF. The CDR3 nucleotides read TGTGCCAGCAGTTCCGCGGGACAGGGTCGATCACCCCTCCACTTT.

The chain recombines TRBV12-3 or TRBV12-4 with TRBJ1-6, with D unresolved. The CDR3 runs 12 residues. V was pared by 3 bases and J by 11 bases, with 8 bases between. The CDR3 DNA sequence: TGTGCCAGCAGTTTTGGGCTTACACCCCTCCACTTT. This codes for CASSFGLTPLHF.

The gene calls are TRBV4-3 and TRBJ1-2, with 9 bases aligning to TRBD1. Trimming cost V 1 base and J 10 bases; bases outside gene matches: 10. The germline V gene has CDR1 LGHNA and CDR2 YSLEER. The CDR3 has 15 amino acids. CDR3 amino acids: CASSQAPGQGNHYTF. CDR3 DNA: TGCGCCAGCAGCCAAGCGCCGGGACAGGGTAATCACTACACCTTC.

This chain connects TRBV4-1 to TRBJ1-3, with 7 nucleotides matching TRBD1. Germline-derived CDR1 and CDR2 are MGHRA and YSYEKL. The CDR3 is 14 amino acids. V lost 3 bases to trimming and J lost 4 bases; unmatched junction nucleotides: 3. The CDR3 region is CASSQTGSGNTIYF. The CDR3 DNA reads TGCGCCAGCAGCCAGACAGGGTCCGGAAACACCATATATTTT.

The V and J genes are TRBV25-1 and TRBJ2-7, with 7 nucleotides matching TRBD1. This CDR3 contains 15 residues. V was pared by 0 bases and J by 9 bases, with 11 bases of the junction left unmatched. Germline values: CDR1 MGHDK, CDR2 SYGVNS. The CDR3 spells CASSEYIGQVARQYF. DNA of the CDR3: TGTGCCAGCAGTGAATATATCGGACAGGTAGCAAGGCAGTACTTC.

The rearrangement links TRBV4-3 to TRBJ1-3; no definite D call. Germline CDR1 and CDR2: LGHNA and YSLEER. The ends were cut back, 0 bases at V and 3 bases at J, with 6 bases in the middle. The CDR3 has 14 residues. CDR3 sequence: CASSQDPGGNTIYF. The CDR3 bases are TGCGCCAGCAGCCAAGACCCCGGTGGAAACACCATATATTTT.

This chain connects TRBV19 to TRBJ1-1; D not resolved. V dropped 6 bases and J dropped 2 bases, with 13 bases sitting between them. The germline V gene encodes CDR1 LNHDA and CDR2 SQIVND (reference sequence). The CDR3 is made up of 14 amino acids. CDR3 loop: CASSLDGINTEAFF. CDR3 DNA: TGTGCCAGTAGCTTAGACGGGATTAACACTGAAGCTTTCTTT.

The J gene is TRBJ1-1, the V gene TRBV6-1; D is uncertain. The CDR3 contains 13 residues. V was shortened by 1 base and J by 0 bases, with 3 bases between the two germline ends. CDR1 and CDR2 from the germline V gene are MNHNS and SASEGT. The CDR3 DNA sequence: TGTGCCAGCAGTGAAGTCGTGAACACTGAAGCTTTCTTT. It translates to CASSEVVNTEAFF.

The chain recombines TRBV4-2 with TRBJ1-1; 9 bases are shared with TRBD1. The CDR3 consists of 14 residues. The V gene end was trimmed by 3 bases and the J gene end by 3 bases; junction bases not matched to a gene: 2. Germline V gene lookup returns CDR1 LGHNA and CDR2 YNFKEQ. The CDR3 spells CASSQTGGDTEAFF. For the CDR3, the DNA is TGTGCCAGCAGCCAGACAGGGGGAGACACTGAAGCTTTCTTT.

This clone was recorded only once. Germline and junction disagree at one end, which may indicate a read error. The chain joins TRBV7-8 to TRBJ1-1, with a tentative D call TRBD1 (6 bases). The CDR3 is 14 amino acids. From germline, CDR1 is SGHVS and CDR2 FQNEAQ. CDR3 bases: TGTGCCAGCAGCCCGGGGGGGGCCTACACGGAAGCTTTCTTT. Translating it yields CASSPGGAYTEAFF.

V usage is TRBV4-1 and J usage is TRBJ1-4; 9 bases line up with TRBD1. The CDR3 covers 15 residues. After removal of 6 bases from V and 5 bases from J, the junction contained 7 bases not matched to a gene. Germline V gene sequence: CDR1 MGHRA, CDR2 YSYEKL. The CDR3 loop reads CASRTRQGENEKLFF. The CDR3 region has the DNA TGCGCCAGCAGGACACGACAGGGGGAAAATGAAAAACTGTTTTTT.

In this sample, this clone turned up once. Germline and junction disagree at one end, which may indicate a read error. V usage is TRBV4-2 and J usage is TRBJ2-2; TRBD1 is a possible D gene (6 bases). This CDR3 is built from 14 residues. The germline CDR1 and CDR2 sequences are LGHNA and YNFKEQ. In nucleotides, the CDR3 is TGTGCCAGCAGCAAGGACAGAAACATCGGGGAGCTGTTTTTT. Amino acids: CASSKDRNIGELFF.

This sequence joins TRBV5-1 and TRBJ1-5; D remains ambiguous. This CDR3 is 15 amino acids long. Germline-derived CDR1 and CDR2 are SGHRS and YFSETQ. V lost 4 bases, J lost 4 bases, and 15 bases lay in between. The CDR3 DNA follows: TGCGCCAGCAGCGTCGTGCCAGGCACTAATCAGCCCCAGCATTTT. Translation: CASSVVPGTNQPQHF.

This clone was counted a single time. The chain couples TRBV27 to TRBJ1-5; no firm D call. Germline CDR1 and CDR2: MNHEY and SMNVEV (reference sequence). Trimming removed 8 bases at V and 0 bases at J, with 14 bases between. The CDR3 spans 15 residues. The CDR3 DNA is TGTGCCAGCTCTAGGAGGACGGATAGCAATCAGCCCCAGCATTTT. This translates into CASSRRTDSNQPQHF.

The chain is built from TRBV7-2 and TRBJ2-1, with 10 bases lining up with TRBD2. There are 16 residues in the CDR3. V was clipped by 5 bases and J by 6 bases; unmatched bases: 10. Per the germline V gene, CDR1 is SGHTA and CDR2 is FQGNSA. The CDR3 reads CASSAAGTSASNEQFF. The CDR3, as DNA: TGTGCCAGCAGCGCCGCCGGGACTAGCGCGTCCAATGAGCAGTTCTTC. Full variable domain (remainder filled in from reference TRBV7-2 and TRBJ2-1): GAGVSQSPSNKVTEKGKDVELRCDPISGHTALYWYRQSLGQGLEFLIYFQGNSAPDKSGLPSDRFSAERTGGSVSTLTIQRTQQEDSAVYLCASSAAGTSASNEQFFGPGTRLTVL.

This sequence joins TRBV5-1 and TRBJ1-1; 8 nucleotides line up with TRBD1. The length of the CDR3 is 14 residues. Germline loops: CDR1 SGHRS, CDR2 YFSETQ. Losses at the gene ends were 3 bases for V and 2 bases for J; bases not matched to a gene: 3. For the CDR3, the DNA is TGCGCCAGCAGCTCACAGGGGGGAAACACTGAAGCTTTCTTT. The encoded protein is CASSSQGGNTEAFF.

This rearrangement joins TRBV30 to TRBJ1-6; no definite D call. The germline CDR1 and CDR2 sequences are GTSNPN and SVGIG (reference sequence). The CDR3 loop spans 16 amino acids. The V gene lost 4 bases and the J gene lost 3 bases, with 16 bases spanning the gap. CDR3 DNA: TGTGCCTGGAAATTGGCAGGAGGATTCTATAATTCACCCCTCCACTTT. It specifies CAWKLAGGFYNSPLHF.

This clone has a count of ten or more. Other DNA variants within this sample encode the same CDR3. The J gene is TRBJ1-5, the V gene TRBV4-1; D is ambiguous. Deletions cut 0 bases from V and 3 bases from J, with 9 bases between. The CDR3 runs 15 residues. CDR1 is MGHRA and CDR2 is YSYEKL in the germline V gene. The CDR3 nucleotides are TGCGCCAGCAGCCAAGATCGAGGTTACAATCAGCCCCAGCATTTT. Encoded protein: CASSQDRGYNQPQHF.

This clone was recorded only once. The rearrangement uses TRBV7-9 and TRBJ2-3; D call uncertain. V gave up 5 bases and J gave up 4 bases, with 10 bases separating them. The V gene's germline CDR1 is SEHNR and CDR2 FQNEAQ (reference sequence). The CDR3 sequence is 13 residues long. The DNA of the CDR3 is TGTGCCAGCAGCCCCGACACAGCAGATACGCAGTATTTT. Amino acids: CASSPDTADTQYF.

The chain employs TRBV9 and TRBJ1-6; a weak D match, TRBD1 (6 bases). The germline CDR1 and CDR2 sequences are SGDLS and YYNGEE. Trimming shortened V by 9 bases and J by 3 bases, and 19 bases separated the two germline ends. The CDR3 runs to 16 residues. The CDR3 reads CATDLGGRLYNSPLHF. The CDR3 DNA is TGTGCCACCGACCTGGGGGGGCGCCTCTATAATTCACCCCTCCACTTT. Filled out from reference TRBV9 and TRBJ1-6, the complete variable domain reads DSGVTQTPKHLITATGQRVTLRCSPRSGDLSVYWYQQSLDQGLQFLIQYYNGEERAKGNILERFSAQQFPDLHSELNLSSLELGDSALYFCATDLGGRLYNSPLHFGNGTRLTVT.

The sample holds many counts of this clone. The CDR3 spells CASSVREAADTQYF. The DNA of the CDR3 is TGTGCCAGCAGTGTCAGGGAGGCGGCAGATACGCAGTATTTT. The V and J genes are TRBV6-4 and TRBJ2-3, with D perhaps TRBD2 (6 bases). Trimming pared 4 bases from V and 4 bases from J, leaving 12 bases between. The CDR3 is 14 residues long. Per germline, CDR1 MRHNA and CDR2 SNTAGT.

J is TRBJ2-7 and V is TRBV7-8; maybe TRBD1 (6 bases). CDR3 length: 16 residues. V dropped 5 bases and J dropped 4 bases, with 21 bases sitting between them. Germline V gene sequence: CDR1 SGHVS, CDR2 FQNEAQ. CDR3 nucleotide sequence: TGTGCCAGCAGCCCTATGGGGGCTAAATATTGGTACGAGCAGTACTTC. Translation: CASSPMGAKYWYEQYF.

The chain links TRBV6-5 to TRBJ1-5; 7 bases align to TRBD1. The CDR3 runs to 13 residues. The germline V gene has CDR1 MNHEY and CDR2 SVGAGI. Trimming took 9 bases from V and 7 from J; bases not matched to a gene: 9. CDR3: CARDRDRWQPQHF. The CDR3 DNA reads TGTGCCAGAGACCGGGACAGATGGCAGCCCCAGCATTTT.

The chain carries TRBV6-5 and TRBJ2-1, with D perhaps TRBD1 (5 bases). The CDR3 covers 16 residues. Deletions cut 2 bases from V and 4 bases from J, with 15 bases between. CDR1 is MNHEY, CDR2 SVGAGI, per germline. CDR3: CASSYGKQERYNEQFF. The CDR3 nucleotides are TGTGCCAGCAGTTACGGGAAACAGGAACGGTACAATGAGCAGTTCTTC.

The genes are TRBV5-8 and TRBJ2-7; the D gene is possibly TRBD2 (6 bases). V was trimmed by 2 bases and J by 1 base, leaving 19 bases between them. Germline V gives CDR1 SGHTS, CDR2 YDEGEE. This CDR3 region has 17 residues. The CDR3 coding sequence is TGTGCCAGCAGCTTTAGTCGGTCGTCAGGGAGGTCCTACGAGCAGTACTTC. Translated, it gives CASSFSRSSGRSYEQYF.